This entry lists 2 T cell receptor beta chains sequenced from one sample in a study of blood T cell repertoires in COVID-19. Clones were read by immunoSEQ multiplex PCR, and TCRdb kept only the in-frame ones, dropping some. The table has 65,000 or so clones, approximately 80% seen once. The sequencing sample was made of peripheral blood. These receptors were taken from a man between 60 and 75 years old with acute or convalescent COVID-19.

The chain employs TRBV24-1 and TRBJ1-5, with TRBD1 matching 10 bases. The CDR3 runs to 15 residues. V lost 10 bases, J lost 3 bases, and 8 bases stayed unmatched. The germline CDR1 and CDR2 sequences are KGHDR and SFDVKD. The CDR3: CATQPDRGFNQPQHF. In DNA, the CDR3 is TGTGCCACTCAACCGGACAGGGGGTTCAATCAGCCCCAGCATTTT.

The CDR3 sequence: CASSLSGTGGTGELFF. CDR3 DNA sequence: TGTGCCAGCAGTCTTTCCGGGACAGGCGGGACCGGGGAGCTGTTTTTT. The chain employs TRBV28 and TRBJ2-2; 8 positions match TRBD1. Germline assignment: CDR1 MDHEN and CDR2 SYDVKM. The trim removed 5 bases at V and 5 bases at J, leaving 10 bases unmatched. The CDR3 covers 16 residues.